This T cell receptor (beta chain) is from a study of Ad26.COV2.S vaccination and SARS-CoV-2 variants. TCRdb's table, derived via immunoSEQ multiplex PCR, lists solely in-frame clones and lacks some. The top ten hold less than 3.5% of the sample, which has around 250,000 clones, around 90% seen once. About this clone itself: Its specificity is unknown.

Study-level points and caveats: A substantial breadth of spike-specific CD8+ and CD4+ T cell responses after vaccination has been reported.

Treatment given: about 20 received Ad26.COV2.S at low or high dose, single or two shots; several received placebo; per-sample allocation not given. At day 63 after the first vaccine or placebo injection, samples were drawn. Donation came from an adult in Boston who was aged 18-55 years. Built on an Ad26 vector, the vaccine expressed Wuhan-strain SARS-CoV-2 spike. The receptor comes from a person aged 18-65 years who received the Ad26.COV2.S COVID-19 vaccine or a placebo. The sample here was peripheral blood, taken in a trial of Ad26.COV2.S vaccine versus placebo.

The CDR3 sequence is CASKRGNTGELFF. In DNA form, the CDR3 reads TGTGCCAGCAAAAGGGGGAACACCGGGGAGCTGTTTTTT. This chain connects TRBV2 to TRBJ2-2; maybe TRBD1 (5 bases). The CDR3 runs to 13 residues. Trimming cost V 7 bases and J 1 base, with 7 bases left between them. The germline CDR1 and CDR2 sequences are SNHLY and FYNNEI.